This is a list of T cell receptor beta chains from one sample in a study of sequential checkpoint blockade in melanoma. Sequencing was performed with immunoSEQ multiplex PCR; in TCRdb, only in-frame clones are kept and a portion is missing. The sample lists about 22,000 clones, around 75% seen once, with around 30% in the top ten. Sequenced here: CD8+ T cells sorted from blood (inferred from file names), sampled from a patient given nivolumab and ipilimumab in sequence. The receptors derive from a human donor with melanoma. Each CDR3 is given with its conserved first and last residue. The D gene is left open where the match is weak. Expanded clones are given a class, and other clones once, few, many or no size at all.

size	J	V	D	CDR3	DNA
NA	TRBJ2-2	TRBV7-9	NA	CASSIGTNTGELFF	TGTGCCAGCAGCATCGGGACGAACACCGGGGAGCTGTTTTTT
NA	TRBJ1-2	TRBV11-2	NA	CASSADPEPGGYTF	TGTGCCAGCAGCGCCGACCCGGAGCCTGGGGGCTACACCTTC
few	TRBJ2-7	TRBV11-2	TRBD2	CASSFGGGSYEQYF	TGTGCCAGCAGCTTTGGCGGGGGCTCCTACGAGCAGTACTTC
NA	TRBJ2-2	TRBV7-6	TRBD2	CASSLSGGQNTGELFF	TGTGCCAGCAGCTTAAGCGGGGGCCAGAACACCGGGGAGCTGTTTTTT
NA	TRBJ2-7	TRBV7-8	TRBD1	CASSSRTGADEQYF	TGTGCCAGCAGCTCGCGGACAGGGGCAGACGAGCAGTACTTC
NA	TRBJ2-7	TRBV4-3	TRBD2	CASSQDIAGGLYEQYF	TGCGCCAGCAGCCAAGATATAGCGGGAGGCCTCTACGAGCAGTACTTC
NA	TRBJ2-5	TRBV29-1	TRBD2	CSVLSGSHQETQYF	TGCAGCGTTTTAAGCGGGAGCCACCAAGAGACCCAGTACTTC
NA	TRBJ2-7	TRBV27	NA	CASSSSTGFQYEQYF	TGTGCCAGCAGTTCTTCTACAGGGTTTCAGTACGAGCAGTACTTC
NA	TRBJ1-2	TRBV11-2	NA	CASSLNGDYGYTF	TGTGCCAGCAGCTTAAACGGTGACTATGGCTACACCTTC
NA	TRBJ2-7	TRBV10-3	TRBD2	CAISDSVGGYYEQYF	TGTGCCATCAGTGACTCAGTGGGAGGGTACTACGAGCAGTACTTC
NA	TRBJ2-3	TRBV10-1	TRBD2	CASSEVLAGSWNTQYF	TGCGCCAGCAGTGAAGTACTAGCGGGGTCGTGGAATACGCAGTATTTT
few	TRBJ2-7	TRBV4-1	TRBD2	CASSQREGGFYEQYF	TGCGCCAGCAGCCAGCGGGAGGGCGGGTTTTACGAGCAGTACTTC
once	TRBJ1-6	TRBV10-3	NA	CAISESYLGSPLHF	TGTGCCATCAGTGAGTCGTATCTCGGTTCACCCCTCCACTTT
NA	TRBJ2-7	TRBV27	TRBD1	CASSASSGTETYEQYF	TGTGCCAGCAGTGCCTCCTCCGGGACAGAGACCTACGAGCAGTACTTC
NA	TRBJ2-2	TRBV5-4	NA	CASSTEVAGELFF	TGTGCCAGCAGCACCGAGGTGGCCGGGGAGCTGTTTTTT
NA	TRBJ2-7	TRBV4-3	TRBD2	CASSQHSGGAIYEQYF	TGCGCCAGCAGCCAACATAGCGGGGGGGCGATCTACGAGCAGTACTTC
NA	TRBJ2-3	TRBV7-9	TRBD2	CASSSNRDAGADTQYF	TGTGCCAGCAGCTCCAACCGGGACGCGGGGGCAGATACGCAGTATTTT
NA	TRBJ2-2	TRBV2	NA	CASSFGRVDTGELFF	TGTGCCAGCAGCTTCGGCAGGGTTGACACCGGGGAGCTGTTTTTT
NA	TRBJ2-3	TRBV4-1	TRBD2	CASSQGGREGPDTQYF	TGCGCCAGCAGCCAAGGGGGGCGGGAGGGCCCAGATACGCAGTATTTT
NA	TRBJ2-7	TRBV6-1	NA	CASEYRGYEQYF	TGTGCCAGCGAATACCGGGGGTACGAGCAGTACTTC
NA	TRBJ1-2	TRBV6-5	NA	CATTPNRQLYGYTF	TGTGCCACAACTCCCAACCGACAGCTCTATGGCTACACCTTC
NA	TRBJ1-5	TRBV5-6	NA	CASSFGAGNQPQHF	TGTGCCAGCAGCTTCGGAGCTGGCAATCAGCCCCAGCATTTT
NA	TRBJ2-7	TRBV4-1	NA	CASSQVGGPEQYF	TGCGCCAGCAGCCAAGTGGGGGGTCCCGAGCAGTACTTC
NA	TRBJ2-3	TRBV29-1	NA	CSVWWASTDTQYF	TGCAGCGTGTGGTGGGCTAGCACAGATACGCAGTATTTT
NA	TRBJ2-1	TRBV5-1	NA	CASSSPDSQEQFF	TGCGCCAGCAGCTCGCCGGACAGTCAAGAGCAGTTCTTC
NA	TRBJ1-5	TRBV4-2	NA	CASSQVGGFDQPQHF	TGTGCCAGCAGCCAAGTGGGGGGATTCGATCAGCCCCAGCATTTT
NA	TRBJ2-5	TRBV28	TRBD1	CASTLTGGQETQYF	TGTGCCAGCACCCTCACAGGGGGCCAAGAGACCCAGTACTTC
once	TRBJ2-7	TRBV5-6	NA	CASSLVGEDEQYF	TGTGCCAGCAGCTTGGTTGGGGAGGACGAGCAGTACTTC
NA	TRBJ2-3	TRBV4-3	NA	CASSRTGDTQYF	TGCGCCAGCAGCCGAACAGGGGATACGCAGTATTTT
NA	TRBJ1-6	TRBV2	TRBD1	CATQGQGYNSPLHF	TGTGCCACGCAAGGACAGGGCTATAATTCACCCCTCCACTTT
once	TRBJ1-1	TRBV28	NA	CASSLWRELNTEAFF	TGTGCCAGCAGTTTATGGCGGGAGTTGAACACTGAAGCTTTCTTT
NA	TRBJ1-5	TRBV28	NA	CASVGRSNQPQHF	TGTGCCAGCGTGGGCAGGAGCAATCAGCCCCAGCATTTT
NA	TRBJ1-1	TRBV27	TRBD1	CASSPRTGGENTEAFF	TGTGCCAGCAGTCCCCGGACAGGGGGCGAGAACACTGAAGCTTTCTTT
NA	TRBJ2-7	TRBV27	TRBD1	CASTGTARGAYEQYF	TGTGCCAGCACAGGGACAGCCCGGGGCGCCTACGAGCAGTACTTC
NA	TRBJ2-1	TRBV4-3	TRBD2	CASSQGTRVGNEQFF	TGCGCCAGCAGCCAAGGGACTAGAGTTGGCAATGAGCAGTTCTTC
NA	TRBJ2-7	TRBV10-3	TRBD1	CAISATGAYEQYF	TGTGCCATCAGTGCGACAGGGGCCTACGAGCAGTACTTC
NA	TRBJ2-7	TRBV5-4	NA	CASSVIGGPSYEQYF	TGTGCCAGCAGCGTGATAGGAGGGCCCTCCTACGAGCAGTACTTC
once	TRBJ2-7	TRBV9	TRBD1	CASSEGQGSSYEQYF	TGTGCCAGCAGCGAGGGACAGGGGAGCTCCTACGAGCAGTACTTC
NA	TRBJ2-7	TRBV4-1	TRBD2	CASSRGLESYEQYF	TGCGCCAGCAGCCGTGGACTAGAGTCCTACGAGCAGTACTTC
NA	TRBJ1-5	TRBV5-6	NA	CASSFTTGGQPQHF	TGTGCCAGCAGCTTCACGACAGGCGGGCAGCCCCAGCATTTT
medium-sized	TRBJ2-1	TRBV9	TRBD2	CASNLRGSGGAAEQFF	TGTGCCAGCAACCTCAGAGGTAGCGGGGGGGCTGCTGAGCAGTTCTTC
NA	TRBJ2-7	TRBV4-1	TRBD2	CASSPEAGVGTYEQYF	TGCGCCAGCAGCCCCGAAGCGGGAGTGGGGACCTACGAGCAGTACTTC
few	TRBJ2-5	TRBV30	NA	CAWSDAGQETQYF	TGTGCCTGGAGCGATGCGGGGCAAGAGACCCAGTACTTC
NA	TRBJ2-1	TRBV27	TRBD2	CASSFGLAGSRNEQFF	TGTGCCAGCAGTTTCGGACTAGCGGGTTCGAGGAATGAGCAGTTCTTC
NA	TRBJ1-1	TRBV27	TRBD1	CASRQGGGTEAFF	TGTGCCAGTAGACAGGGGGGGGGAACTGAAGCTTTCTTT
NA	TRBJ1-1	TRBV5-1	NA	CASSLEGRGTEAFF	TGCGCCAGCAGCTTGGAGGGCAGGGGCACTGAAGCTTTCTTT
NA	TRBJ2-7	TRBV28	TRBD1	CASSSNRGSYEQYF	TGTGCCAGCAGTTCGAACAGGGGATCCTACGAGCAGTACTTC
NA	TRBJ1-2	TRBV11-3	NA	CAISGCGYTF	TGTGCCATTTCGGGTTGTGGCTACACCTTC
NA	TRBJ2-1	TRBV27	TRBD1	CASSPDRGPYNEQFF	TGTGCCAGCAGTCCCGACAGGGGTCCCTACAATGAGCAGTTCTTC
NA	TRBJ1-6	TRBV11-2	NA	CASNEGGGNSPLHF	TGTGCCAGCAACGAAGGGGGTGGCAATTCACCCCTCCACTTT
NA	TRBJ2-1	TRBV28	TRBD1	CASSPGTVQFF	TGTGCCAGCAGCCCCGGGACAGTCCAGTTCTTC
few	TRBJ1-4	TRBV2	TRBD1	CASNIGQGAKLFF	TGTGCCAGCAATATCGGACAGGGGGCCAAACTGTTTTTT
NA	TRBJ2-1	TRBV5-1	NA	CASSTEGQGDNEQFF	TGCGCCAGCAGCACAGAAGGCCAGGGCGACAATGAGCAGTTCTTC
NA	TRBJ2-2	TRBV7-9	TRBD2	CASSSLLAGGNTGELFF	TGTGCCAGCAGCTCCCTGTTAGCGGGAGGTAACACCGGGGAGCTGTTTTTT